One and the same sample provided the 15 T cell receptor beta chains below, sequenced in a study of cytomegalovirus exposure and HLA in healthy donors. Clones were read by immunoSEQ multiplex PCR, and TCRdb kept only the in-frame ones, dropping some. The sample carries approximately 300,000 clones, more than 80% recorded once. The sequenced sample was PBMCs. Receptors originate from a woman in her late teens or twenties in good health and CMV-seronegative.

V usage is TRBV5-1 and J usage is TRBJ2-5; D remains ambiguous. Per the germline V gene, CDR1 is SGHRS and CDR2 is YFSETQ. The CDR3 runs 14 residues. V was trimmed by 1 base and J by 2 bases, leaving 9 bases between them. CDR3 bases: TGCGCCAGCAGCTTGTTACTATCTCAAGAGACCCAGTACTTC. Amino acid sequence: CASSLLLSQETQYF.

This clone appeared a single time. The chain employs TRBV2 and TRBJ2-7; weak D call: TRBD1 (5 bases). The V end was cut by 5 bases, the J end by 0 bases, with 17 bases between. This CDR3 contains 16 residues. CDR1 and CDR2 (germline): SNHLY, FYNNEI. CDR3 in amino acids: CASSPLLDKHSYEQYF. For the CDR3, the DNA is TGTGCCAGCAGTCCCCTTCTGGACAAACACTCCTACGAGCAGTACTTC.

The CDR3 sequence: CATSRAGGGQPQHF. Here the CDR3 DNA reads TGTGCCACCAGCAGGGCAGGGGGCGGTCAGCCCCAGCATTTT. The chain uses TRBV15 and TRBJ1-5; TRBD1 matches 8 bases. J gave up 6 bases and V 3 bases, and 4 bases lay outside the gene matches. The V gene's germline CDR1 is LNHNV and CDR2 YYDKDF (reference sequence). The CDR3 runs 14 residues.

CDR3 region: CASSSGGYGYTF. In DNA form, the CDR3 reads TGTGCCAGCAGCTCCGGGGGTTATGGCTACACCTTC. The genes are TRBV6-5 and TRBJ1-2, with TRBD1 as a possible D gene (5 bases). CDR1 MNHEY and CDR2 SVGAGI come from the germline V gene. Trimming cost V 6 bases and J 5 bases, with 10 bases left between them. The CDR3 is 12 amino acids.

The rearrangement links TRBV6-1 to TRBJ2-7; D ambiguous. V was shortened by 0 bases and J by 3 bases, with 6 bases between the two germline ends. There are 13 residues in the CDR3. Germline CDR1 and CDR2: MNHNS and SASEGT. The CDR3 DNA reads TGTGCCAGCAGTGAAGCGACTTACTACGAGCAGTACTTC. Amino acid sequence: CASSEATYYEQYF.

V and J are TRBV4-2 and TRBJ2-7; TRBD2 aligns across 10 bases. The CDR3 is made up of 14 amino acids. With V trimmed by 4 bases and J by 4 bases, 4 bases remained unmatched. The germline V gene has CDR1 LGHNA and CDR2 YNFKEQ. The CDR3 DNA follows: TGTGCCAGCAGCCCTCCTAGCGGGAGTTACGAGCAGTACTTC. Translation: CASSPPSGSYEQYF.

CDR3 coding DNA: TGTGCCAGCGGGCGGACAGGCGGGGTATACTATGGCTACACCTTC. It yields the protein CASGRTGGVYYGYTF. The V call is TRBV27, the J call TRBJ1-2; 7 nucleotides align to TRBD1. The J segment lost 3 bases and the V segment lost 8 bases, leaving 12 bases of the junction unmatched. CDR1 and CDR2 from the germline V gene are MNHEY and SMNVEV (reference sequence). This CDR3 contains 15 residues.

This chain connects TRBV7-3 to TRBJ2-1, with TRBD2 identical over 7 bases. The CDR3 sequence is 13 residues long. The V gene's germline CDR1 is SGHTA and CDR2 FQGTGA. V trimming: 0 bases; J trimming: 8 bases; junction bases outside the gene matches: 1. This CDR3 is CASSLTAGDEQFF. The DNA for the CDR3 is TGTGCCAGCAGCTTAACGGCGGGGGATGAGCAGTTCTTC.

The chain has TRBV15 and TRBJ1-2, with 7 bases matching TRBD1. V lost 5 bases and J lost 2; bases outside the gene matches: 8. The length of the CDR3 is 15 residues. Germline loops: CDR1 LNHNV, CDR2 YYDKDF (reference sequence). CDR3 in DNA: TGTGCCACCAGCCTCCGGACAGGACCGAACTATGGCTACACCTTC. Protein sequence: CATSLRTGPNYGYTF.

The rearrangement uses TRBV30 and TRBJ2-3; the match to TRBD1 covers 12 bases. V was clipped by 3 bases and J by 4 bases; unmatched bases: 5. The CDR3 has 15 amino acids. The germline CDR1 and CDR2 sequences are GTSNPN and SVGIG (reference sequence). CDR3 region: CAWSAGTGGADTQYF. CDR3 DNA: TGTGCCTGGAGCGCCGGGACAGGGGGCGCAGATACGCAGTATTTT.

This chain links TRBV2 with TRBJ2-1, with 7 bases matching TRBD2. Germline V gives CDR1 SNHLY, CDR2 FYNNEI. V trimming: 4 bases; J trimming: 2 bases; junction bases outside the gene matches: 11. The CDR3 covers 17 residues. The CDR3 nucleotides are TGTGCCAGCAGTGTGGGCGAAGGACTAGGTGCCTACAATGAGCAGTTCTTC. Residues: CASSVGEGLGAYNEQFF.

V and J are TRBV6-6 and TRBJ1-1; D is ambiguous. Germline V gene data show CDR1 as MNHNY and CDR2 as SVGAGI (reference sequence). Trimming pared 0 bases from V and 4 bases from J, leaving 12 bases between. The CDR3 length is 15 residues. CDR3 bases: TGTGCCAGCAGTTACTCTCGGGGAGGACTCACTGAAGCTTTCTTT. Protein sequence: CASSYSRGGLTEAFF.

In its sample, this clone was seen once. This sequence joins TRBV11-2 and TRBJ2-7; TRBD2 matches at 14 bases. J was trimmed by 3 bases and V by 5 bases; bases with no gene match: 6. Germline CDR1 and CDR2: SGHAT and FQNNGV. CDR3 length: 16 amino acids. This CDR3 is CASSPGTSGSFYEQYF. The CDR3 DNA reads TGTGCCAGCAGCCCTGGGACTAGCGGGAGTTTCTACGAGCAGTACTTC.

V and J are TRBV6-5 and TRBJ1-4; 7 bases align to TRBD1. The ends lost 4 bases at V and 7 bases at J; junction bases unmatched: 9. The CDR3 sequence is 15 residues long. From germline, CDR1 is MNHEY and CDR2 SVGAGI. The CDR3: CASSSDRARGEKLFF. The CDR3 coding sequence is TGTGCCAGCAGTTCCGACAGGGCGAGGGGTGAAAAACTGTTTTTT.

The V call is TRBV2, the J call TRBJ2-7; D call uncertain. From germline, CDR1 is SNHLY and CDR2 FYNNEI. The CDR3 consists of 12 residues. The germline V and J ends were trimmed by 3 bases and 3 bases, with 6 bases remaining between them. The CDR3 region is CASSDLSYEQYF. The CDR3 DNA follows: TGTGCCAGCAGTGATCTTAGCTACGAGCAGTACTTC. Based on the CDR3 plus reference TRBV2 and TRBJ2-7, the full variable domain is EPEVTQTPSHQVTQMGQEVILRCVPISNHLYFYWYRQILGQKVEFLVSFYNNEISEKSEIFDDQFSVERPDGSNFTLKIRSTKLEDSAMYFCASSDLSYEQYFGPGTRLTVT.